This note documents a single T cell receptor beta chain sequence. The CDR3 is made up of 15 amino acids. Trimming shortened V by 5 bases and J by 6 bases, and 16 bases separated the two germline ends. CDR1 KGHSH and CDR2 LQKENI come from the germline V gene. Assay used: immunoSEQ multiplex PCR; TCRdb lists only in-frame clones, some missing. The table shows more than 200,000 clones, with roughly four fifths occurring only once. The sample belongs to a study of blood T cell repertoires in COVID-19. The material sequenced was peripheral blood. The chain joins TRBV18 to TRBJ2-2, with a tentative D call TRBD1 (6 bases). The receptor was isolated from a woman of 80 years or more with COVID-19, enrolled during active disease. As DNA, the CDR3 is TGTGCCAGCTCATTCCGGACAGATACGGCCGGGGAGCTGTTTTTT. Translation: CASSFRTDTAGELFF.